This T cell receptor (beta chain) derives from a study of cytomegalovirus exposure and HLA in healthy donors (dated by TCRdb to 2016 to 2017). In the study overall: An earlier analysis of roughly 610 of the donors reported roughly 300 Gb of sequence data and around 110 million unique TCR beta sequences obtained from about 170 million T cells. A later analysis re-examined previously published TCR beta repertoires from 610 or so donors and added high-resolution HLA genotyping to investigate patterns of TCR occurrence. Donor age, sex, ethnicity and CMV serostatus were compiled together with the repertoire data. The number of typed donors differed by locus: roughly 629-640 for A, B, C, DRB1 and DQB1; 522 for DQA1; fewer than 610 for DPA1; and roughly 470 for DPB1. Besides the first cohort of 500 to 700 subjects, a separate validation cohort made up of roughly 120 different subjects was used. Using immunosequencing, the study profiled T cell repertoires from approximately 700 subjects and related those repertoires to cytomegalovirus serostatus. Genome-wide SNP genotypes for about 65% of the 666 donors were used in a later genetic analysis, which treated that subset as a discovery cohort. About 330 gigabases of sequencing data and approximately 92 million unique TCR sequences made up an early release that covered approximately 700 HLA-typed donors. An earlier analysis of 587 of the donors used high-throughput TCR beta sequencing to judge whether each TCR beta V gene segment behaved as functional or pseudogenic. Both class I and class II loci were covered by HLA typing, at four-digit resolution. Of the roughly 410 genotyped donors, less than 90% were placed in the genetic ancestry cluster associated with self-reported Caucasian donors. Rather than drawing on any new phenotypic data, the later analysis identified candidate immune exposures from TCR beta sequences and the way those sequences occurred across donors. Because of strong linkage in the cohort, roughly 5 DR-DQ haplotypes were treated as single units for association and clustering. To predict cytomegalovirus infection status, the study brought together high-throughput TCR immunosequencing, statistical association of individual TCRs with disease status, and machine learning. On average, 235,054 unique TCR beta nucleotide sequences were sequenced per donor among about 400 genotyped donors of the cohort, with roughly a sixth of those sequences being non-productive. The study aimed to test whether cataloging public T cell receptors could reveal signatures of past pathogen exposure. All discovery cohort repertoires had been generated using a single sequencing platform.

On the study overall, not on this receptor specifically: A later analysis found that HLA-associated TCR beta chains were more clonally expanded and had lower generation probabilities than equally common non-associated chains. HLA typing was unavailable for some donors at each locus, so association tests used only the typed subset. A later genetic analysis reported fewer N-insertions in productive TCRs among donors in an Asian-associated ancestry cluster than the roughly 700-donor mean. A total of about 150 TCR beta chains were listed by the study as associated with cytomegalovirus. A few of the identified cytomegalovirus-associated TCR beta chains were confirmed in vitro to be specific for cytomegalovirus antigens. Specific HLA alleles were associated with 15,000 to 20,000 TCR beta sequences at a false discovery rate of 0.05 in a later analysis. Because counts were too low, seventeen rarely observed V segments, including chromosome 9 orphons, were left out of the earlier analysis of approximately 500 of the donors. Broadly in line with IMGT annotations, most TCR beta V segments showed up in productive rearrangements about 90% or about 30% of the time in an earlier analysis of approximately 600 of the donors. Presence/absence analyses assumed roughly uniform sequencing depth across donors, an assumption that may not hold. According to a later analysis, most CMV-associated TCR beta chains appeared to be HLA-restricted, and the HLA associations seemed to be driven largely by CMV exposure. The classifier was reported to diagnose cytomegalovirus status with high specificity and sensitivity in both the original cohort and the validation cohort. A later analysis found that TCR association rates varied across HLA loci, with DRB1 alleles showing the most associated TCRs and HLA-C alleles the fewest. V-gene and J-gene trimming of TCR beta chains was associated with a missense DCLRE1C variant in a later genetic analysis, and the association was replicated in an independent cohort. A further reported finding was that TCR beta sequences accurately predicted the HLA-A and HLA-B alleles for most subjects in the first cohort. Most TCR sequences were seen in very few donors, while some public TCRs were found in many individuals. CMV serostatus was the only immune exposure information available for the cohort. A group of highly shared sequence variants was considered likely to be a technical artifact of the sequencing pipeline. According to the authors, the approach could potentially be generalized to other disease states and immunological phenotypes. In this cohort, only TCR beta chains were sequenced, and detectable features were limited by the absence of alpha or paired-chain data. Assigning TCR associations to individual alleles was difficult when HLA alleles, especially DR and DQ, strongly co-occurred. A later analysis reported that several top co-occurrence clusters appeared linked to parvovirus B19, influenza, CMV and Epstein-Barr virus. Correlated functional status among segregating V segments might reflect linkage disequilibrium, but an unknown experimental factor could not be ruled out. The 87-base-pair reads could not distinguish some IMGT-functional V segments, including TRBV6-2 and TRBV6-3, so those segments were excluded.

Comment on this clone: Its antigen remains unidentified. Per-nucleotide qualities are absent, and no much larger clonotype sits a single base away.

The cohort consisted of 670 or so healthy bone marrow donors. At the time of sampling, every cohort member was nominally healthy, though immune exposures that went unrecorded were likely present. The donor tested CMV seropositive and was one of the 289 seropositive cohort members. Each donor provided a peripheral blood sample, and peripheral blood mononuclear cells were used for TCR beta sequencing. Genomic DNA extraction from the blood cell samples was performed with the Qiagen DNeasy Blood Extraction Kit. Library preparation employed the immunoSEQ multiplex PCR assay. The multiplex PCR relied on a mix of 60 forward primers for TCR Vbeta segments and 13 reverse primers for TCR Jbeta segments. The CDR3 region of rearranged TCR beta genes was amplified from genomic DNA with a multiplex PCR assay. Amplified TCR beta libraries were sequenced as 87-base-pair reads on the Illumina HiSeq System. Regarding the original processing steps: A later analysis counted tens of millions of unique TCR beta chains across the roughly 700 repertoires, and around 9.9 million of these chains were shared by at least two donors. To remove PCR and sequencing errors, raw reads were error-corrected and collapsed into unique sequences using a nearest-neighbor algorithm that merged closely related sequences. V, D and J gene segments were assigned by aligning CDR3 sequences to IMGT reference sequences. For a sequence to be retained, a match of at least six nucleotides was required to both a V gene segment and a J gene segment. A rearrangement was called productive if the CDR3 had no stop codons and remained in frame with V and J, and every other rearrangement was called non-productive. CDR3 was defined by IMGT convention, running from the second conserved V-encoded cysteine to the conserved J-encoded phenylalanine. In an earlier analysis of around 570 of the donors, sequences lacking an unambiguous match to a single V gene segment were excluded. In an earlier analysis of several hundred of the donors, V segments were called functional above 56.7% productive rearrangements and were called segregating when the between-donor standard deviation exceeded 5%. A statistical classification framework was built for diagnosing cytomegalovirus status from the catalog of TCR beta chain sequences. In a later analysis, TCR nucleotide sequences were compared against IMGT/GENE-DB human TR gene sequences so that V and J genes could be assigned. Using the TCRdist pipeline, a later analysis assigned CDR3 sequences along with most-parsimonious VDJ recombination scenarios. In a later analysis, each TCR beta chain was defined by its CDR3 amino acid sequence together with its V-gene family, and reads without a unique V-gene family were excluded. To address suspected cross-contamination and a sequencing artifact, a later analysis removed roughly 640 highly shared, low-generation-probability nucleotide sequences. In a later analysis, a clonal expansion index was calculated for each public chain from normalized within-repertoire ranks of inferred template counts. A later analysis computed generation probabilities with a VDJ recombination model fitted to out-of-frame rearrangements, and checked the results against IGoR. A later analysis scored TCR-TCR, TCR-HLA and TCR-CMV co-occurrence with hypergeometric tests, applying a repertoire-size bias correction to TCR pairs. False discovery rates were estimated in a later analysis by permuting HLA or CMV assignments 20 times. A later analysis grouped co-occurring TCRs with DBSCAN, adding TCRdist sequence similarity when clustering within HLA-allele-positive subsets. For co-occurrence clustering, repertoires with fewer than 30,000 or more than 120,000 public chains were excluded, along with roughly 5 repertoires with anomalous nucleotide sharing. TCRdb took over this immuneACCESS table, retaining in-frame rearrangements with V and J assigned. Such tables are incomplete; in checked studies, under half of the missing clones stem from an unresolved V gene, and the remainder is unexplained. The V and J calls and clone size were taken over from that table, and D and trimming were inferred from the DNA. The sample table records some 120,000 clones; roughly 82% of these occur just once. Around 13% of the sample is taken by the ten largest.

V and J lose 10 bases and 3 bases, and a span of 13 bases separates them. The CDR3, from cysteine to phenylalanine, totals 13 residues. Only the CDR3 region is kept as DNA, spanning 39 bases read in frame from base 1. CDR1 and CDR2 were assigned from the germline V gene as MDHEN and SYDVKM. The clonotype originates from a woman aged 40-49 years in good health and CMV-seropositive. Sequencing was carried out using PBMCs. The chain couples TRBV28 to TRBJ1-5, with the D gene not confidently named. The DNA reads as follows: TGTGCCATTAACCGGAGCCCCAATCAGCCCCAGCATTTT. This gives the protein CAINRSPNQPQHF.